Below are 20 T cell receptor beta chains sequenced from a single sample in a study of blood T cell repertoires in COVID-19. Sequencing was performed with immunoSEQ multiplex PCR; in TCRdb, only in-frame clones are kept and a portion is missing. The sample yields a few hundred thousand clones, approximately 90% seen once. Material for sequencing was peripheral blood. Receptor source: a man younger than 30 with active or convalescent COVID-19.

The rearrangement links TRBV3-1 (or the pseudogene TRBV3-2) to TRBJ2-7, with D possibly TRBD2 on 5 matching bases. The germline V gene has CDR1 LGHDT and CDR2 YNNKEL (reference sequence). The CDR3 contains 15 residues. The V gene lost 0 bases and the J gene lost 5 bases, with 14 bases spanning the gap. CDR3 DNA: TGTGCCAGCAGCCAAGAAGTTGCGGGTTGGGACGAGCAGTACTTC. It translates to CASSQEVAGWDEQYF.

The rearrangement joins TRBV19 to TRBJ1-6, with TRBD1 matching 7 bases. The CDR3 sequence is 15 residues long. Germline V gene sequence: CDR1 LNHDA, CDR2 SQIVND (reference sequence). The ends lost 6 bases at V and 6 bases at J; junction bases unmatched: 8. The CDR3 region is CASSRRDSPNSPLHF. The CDR3 bases are TGTGCCAGTAGCCGTCGGGACAGCCCTAATTCACCCCTCCACTTT. Full variable domain (missing parts from reference TRBV19 and TRBJ1-6): DGGITQSPKYLFRKEGQNVTLSCEQNLNHDAMYWYRQDPGQGLRLIYYSQIVNDFQKGDIAEGYSVSREKKESFPLTVTSAQKNPTAFYLCASSRRDSPNSPLHFGNGTRLTVT.

The chain couples TRBV24-1 to TRBJ2-3; 7 nucleotides match TRBD1. Germline CDR1 is KGHDR and CDR2 is SFDVKD. CDR3 length equals 16 residues. After removal of 3 bases from V and 2 bases from J, the junction contained 7 bases not matched to a gene. The CDR3 nucleotides read TGTGCCACCAGTGATAGGGGACAGAGAGTCACAGATACGCAGTATTTT. It encodes CATSDRGQRVTDTQYF.

The chain carries TRBV18 and TRBJ2-1; 7 bases fit TRBD1. CDR3 size: 16 residues. Germline V gene lookup returns CDR1 KGHSH and CDR2 LQKENI. With 2 bases clipped from V and 2 bases from J, the junction kept 6 bases outside the gene matches. CDR3 loop: CASSPRDRPAYNEQFF. In nucleotides, the CDR3 is TGTGCCAGCTCACCAAGGGACAGACCTGCCTACAATGAGCAGTTCTTC.

J is TRBJ2-3 and V is TRBV7-6, with D perhaps matching TRBD1 (7 bases). V was pared by 0 bases and J by 3 bases, with 19 bases between. The CDR3 length is 18 residues. Germline V lookup: CDR1 SGHVS, CDR2 FNYEAQ. CDR3 protein: CASSLASGGGSFTDTQYF. DNA of the CDR3: TGTGCCAGCAGCTTAGCGAGCGGAGGGGGCTCCTTTACAGATACGCAGTATTTT.

This clone has more than one count but fewer than ten. The rearrangement links TRBV28 to TRBJ1-6; D not resolved. Trimming left V 7 bases short and J 9 bases short, with 10 bases between. Germline lookup yields CDR1 MDHEN and CDR2 SYDVKM. The CDR3 covers 12 residues. The chain's CDR3 is CASIEAGSPLHF. The CDR3 DNA reads TGTGCCAGCATAGAGGCGGGTTCACCCCTCCACTTT. Variable domain in full (rest from reference TRBV28 and TRBJ1-6): DVKVTQSSRYLVKRTGEKVFLECVQDMDHENMFWYRQDPGLGLRLIYFSYDVKMKEKGDIPEGYSVSREKKERFSLILESASTNQTSMYLCASIEAGSPLHFGNGTRLTVT.

This clone was seen more than once but under ten times. V and J are TRBV5-3 and TRBJ1-1; the D is unclear. TRBV5-3 is annotated as an ORF whose role is uncertain. V lost 4 bases to trimming and J lost 3 bases, with 16 bases between them. CDR3 length: 15 residues. CDR3 nucleotides: TGTGCCAGAAGCAACGGTTGCCTCCGGGACACTGAAGCTTTCTTT. It encodes CARSNGCLRDTEAFF.

This clone was seen a single time. The chain recombines TRBV28 with TRBJ1-5; the D gene is possibly TRBD1 (5 bases). The CDR3 loop spans 12 amino acids. Trimming took 6 bases from V and 3 from J, leaving 6 bases between them. The germline CDR1 and CDR2 sequences are MDHEN and SYDVKM. In nucleotides, the CDR3 is TGTGCCAGCAGGGACAACAATCAGCCCCAGCATTTT. It encodes CASRDNNQPQHF.

The CDR3 bases are TGCGCCAGCAGTCTACGGGACTCCAGTTTAGAGCAGTACTTC. Protein product: CASSLRDSSLEQYF. This chain uses TRBV4-1 with TRBJ2-7, with D possibly TRBD2 on 6 matching bases. Germline V CDR1 and CDR2: MGHRA, YSYEKL. This CDR3 contains 14 residues. The V and J ends lost 6 bases and 7 bases respectively, with 19 bases between them.

In DNA form, the CDR3 reads TGTGCCAGCAATACGGGGGGCAATCAGCCCCAGCATTTT. It encodes CASNTGGNQPQHF. J is TRBJ1-5 and V is TRBV19, with D possibly matching TRBD1 (5 bases). This CDR3 has 13 residues. With 9 bases removed from V and 2 bases from J, the gap between germline ends came to 11 bases. Germline values: CDR1 LNHDA, CDR2 SQIVND (reference sequence).

The chain carries TRBV6-5 and TRBJ2-7, with 7 nucleotides matching TRBD1. The CDR3 runs 15 residues. V lost 0 bases, J lost 2 bases, and 4 bases stayed unmatched. From germline, CDR1 is MNHEY and CDR2 SVGAGI. CDR3 nucleotide sequence: TGTGCCAGCAGTTACTCCGGGACAGTTCCCTACGAGCAGTACTTC. Residues: CASSYSGTVPYEQYF.

V usage is TRBV28 and J usage is TRBJ2-2; D ambiguous. The germline gives CDR1 MDHEN, CDR2 SYDVKM. With 7 bases removed from V and 0 bases from J, the gap between germline ends came to 9 bases. CDR3 length equals 14 residues. This chain's CDR3 is CASISFANTGELFF. Written as DNA, the CDR3 is TGTGCCAGCATATCCTTTGCGAACACCGGGGAGCTGTTTTTT.

The chain employs TRBV2 and TRBJ1-5; unclear D gene. The germline gives CDR1 SNHLY, CDR2 FYNNEI. The CDR3 is 15 residues long. Trimming removed 8 bases at V and 6 bases at J, with 20 bases between. The CDR3 region is CASEPLQATGQPQHF. CDR3 in DNA: TGTGCCAGCGAACCACTTCAAGCTACCGGTCAGCCCCAGCATTTT.

This clone has only one observation. The CDR3 sequence: CASSQAGTRFYEQYF. In nucleotides, the CDR3 is TGCGCCAGCAGCCAAGCCGGGACTAGGTTCTACGAGCAGTACTTC. This chain joins TRBV4-1 and TRBJ2-7, with 8 nucleotides matching TRBD2. Per germline, CDR1 MGHRA and CDR2 YSYEKL. V was pared by 1 base and J by 3 bases, with 5 bases of the junction left unmatched. The CDR3 length is 15 residues.

The chain combines TRBV7-9 with TRBJ2-7; 11 positions match TRBD1. The CDR3 extends over 16 amino acids. The V segment lost 5 bases and the J segment 7 bases; nucleotides outside the gene matches: 13. Germline V gene data show CDR1 as SEHNR and CDR2 as FQNEAQ (reference sequence). In DNA form, the CDR3 reads TGTGCCAGCAGCCCCTCAGGGACAGGGGGGTTTCGGGAGCAGTACTTC. As protein: CASSPSGTGGFREQYF.

The chain recombines TRBV7-9 with TRBJ2-7, with D possibly being TRBD2 (6 bases). V was trimmed by 6 bases and J by 2 bases, leaving 14 bases between them. The germline CDR1 and CDR2 sequences are SEHNR and FQNEAQ (reference sequence). CDR3 length: 14 residues. The CDR3 coding sequence is TGTGCCAGCAGTCTAGAGTGGAGGGCCTACGAGCAGTACTTC. This encodes CASSLEWRAYEQYF. Combining the CDR3 with reference TRBV7-9 and TRBJ2-7 gives the whole variable domain DTGVSQNPRHKITKRGQNVTFRCDPISEHNRLYWYRQTLGQGPEFLTYFQNEAQLEKSRLLSDRFSAERPKGSFSTLEIQRTEQGDSAMYLCASSLEWRAYEQYFGPGTRLTVT.

V gene TRBV3-1 (or the pseudogene TRBV3-2) combines with J gene TRBJ2-1; D perhaps matches TRBD2 (5 bases). The germline V gene has CDR1 LGHDT and CDR2 YNNKEL (reference sequence). CDR3 size: 11 residues. V was trimmed by 4 bases and J by 9 bases, leaving 7 bases between them. DNA of the CDR3: TGTGCCAGCAGCCGGGGAGTTGAGCAGTTCTTC. It translates to CASSRGVEQFF.

The rearrangement links TRBV18 to TRBJ1-5; TRBD1 agrees at 9 bases. In germline, CDR1 is KGHSH, CDR2 LQKENI. This CDR3 is built from 15 residues. With 4 bases clipped from V and 6 bases from J, the junction kept 7 bases outside the gene matches. CDR3 coding DNA: TGTGCCAGCTCACAACAGGGGGCAAGTCGTCAGCCCCAGCATTTT. This encodes CASSQQGASRQPQHF.

V is TRBV5-1 and J is TRBJ1-4; 10 nucleotides match TRBD1. CDR1 is SGHRS, CDR2 YFSETQ, per germline. With 4 bases clipped from V and 4 bases from J, the junction kept 4 bases outside the gene matches. The CDR3 is made up of 15 amino acids. The CDR3 region is CASSPGQGYNEKLFF. For the CDR3, the DNA is TGCGCCAGCAGCCCGGGACAGGGGTATAATGAAAAACTGTTTTTT.

This clone was recorded only once. The V call is TRBV19, the J call TRBJ2-7; D gene unclear. The CDR3 extends over 14 amino acids. Germline CDR1 reads LNHDA; CDR2 reads SQIVND (reference sequence). The ends were cut back, 5 bases at V and 1 base at J, with 12 bases in the middle. CDR3 bases: TGTGCCAGTAGTGGGCACACCCGATCCTACGAGCAGTACTTC. It yields the protein CASSGHTRSYEQYF.